This TCR beta chain was sequenced in a study of blood T cell repertoires in COVID-19. Study details: Donors in the United States, Italy and Spain gave samples during acute or convalescent COVID-19. From T cells, B-cell-depleted T cells, or PBMCs came the material, which was cDNA or gDNA.

This CDR3 spans 14 amino acids. Germline V CDR1 and CDR2: SGHNT, YENEEA. Trimming removed 5 bases at V and 1 base at J, with 11 bases between. Per the original methods: From reference gene primer amplification, estimates of nucleated cell counts were derived. The assay was immunoSEQ multiplex PCR, and TCRdb's table has in-frame clones only and misses some. That table gives V, J and clone size, and the DNA gave D and trimming. The data contain around 190,000 clones, 80% to 90% of them singletons. The sample consisted of peripheral blood. This TCR was sampled from a woman older than 75 with acute or convalescent COVID-19. This chain uses TRBV11-3 with TRBJ1-1, with unresolved D. For the CDR3, the DNA is TGTGCCAGCAGCCCCGGTGCCCCGAACACTGAAGCTTTCTTT. This translates into CASSPGAPNTEAFF.